This T cell receptor (beta chain) was observed in a study of control samples from healthy donors and cancer patients. Repertoires were generated with immunoSEQ multiplex PCR, while TCRdb's copy carries only in-frame clones and drops some. The sample yields 350,000 to 450,000 clones, about 93% seen once. The CDR3 is 15 amino acids. Per the germline V gene, CDR1 is SGHDN and CDR2 is FVKESK. V lost 4 bases and J lost 8; bases outside the gene matches: 14. The specimen sequenced was PBMCs. The rearrangement joins TRBV14 to TRBJ2-7, with 7 nucleotides matching TRBD1. This receptor was identified in a man aged 40-50 years with head and neck cancer. The CDR3 reads CASSLWDSSYLKQYF. The CDR3 DNA reads as TGTGCCAGCAGCCTTTGGGACAGTAGTTACTTAAAGCAGTACTTC.